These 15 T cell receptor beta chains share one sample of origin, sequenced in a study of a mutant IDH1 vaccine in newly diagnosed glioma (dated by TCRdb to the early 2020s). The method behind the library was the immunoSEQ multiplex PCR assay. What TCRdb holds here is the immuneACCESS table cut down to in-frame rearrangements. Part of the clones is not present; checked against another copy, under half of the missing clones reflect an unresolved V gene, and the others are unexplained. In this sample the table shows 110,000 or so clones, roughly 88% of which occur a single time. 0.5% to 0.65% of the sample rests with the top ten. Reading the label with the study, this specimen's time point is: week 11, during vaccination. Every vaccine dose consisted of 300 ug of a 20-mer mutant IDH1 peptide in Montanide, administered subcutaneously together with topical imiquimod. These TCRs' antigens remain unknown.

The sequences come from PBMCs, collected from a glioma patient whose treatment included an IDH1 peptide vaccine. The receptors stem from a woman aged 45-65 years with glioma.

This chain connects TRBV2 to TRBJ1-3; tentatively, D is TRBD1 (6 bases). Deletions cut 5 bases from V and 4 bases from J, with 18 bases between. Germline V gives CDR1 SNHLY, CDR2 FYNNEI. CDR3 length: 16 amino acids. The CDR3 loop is CASSPTGTREGNTIYF. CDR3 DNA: TGTGCCAGCAGTCCTACCGGGACACGGGAAGGAAACACCATATATTTT.

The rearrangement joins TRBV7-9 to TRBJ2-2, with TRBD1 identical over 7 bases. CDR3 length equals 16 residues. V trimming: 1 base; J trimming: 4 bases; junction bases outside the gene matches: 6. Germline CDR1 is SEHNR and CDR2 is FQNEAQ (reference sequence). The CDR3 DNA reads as TGTGCCAGCAGCTTAGATAGAACAGGGGTCACCGGGGAGCTGTTTTTT. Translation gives CASSLDRTGVTGELFF.

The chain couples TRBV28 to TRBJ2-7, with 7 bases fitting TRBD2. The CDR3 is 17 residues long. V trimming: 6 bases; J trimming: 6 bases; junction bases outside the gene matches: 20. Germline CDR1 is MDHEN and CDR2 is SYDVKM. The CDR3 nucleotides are TGTGCCAGCAGCTCACCGAGAGGACTAGGGGTCCGCGGCGAGCAGTACTTC. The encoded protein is CASSSPRGLGVRGEQYF.

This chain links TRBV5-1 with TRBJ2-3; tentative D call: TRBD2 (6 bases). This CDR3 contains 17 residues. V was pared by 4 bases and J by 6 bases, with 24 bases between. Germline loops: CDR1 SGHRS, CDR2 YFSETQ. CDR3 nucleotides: TGCGCCAGCAGCCTTACGCCTCCCGGTACTAGCTCGGATACGCAGTATTTT. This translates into CASSLTPPGTSSDTQYF. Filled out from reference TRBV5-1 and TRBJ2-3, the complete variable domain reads KAGVTQTPRYLIKTRGQQVTLSCSPISGHRSVSWYQQTPGQGLQFLFEYFSETQRNKGNFPGRFSGRQFSNSRSEMNVSTLELGDSALYLCASSLTPPGTSSDTQYFGPGTRLTVL.

CDR3 sequence: CASSVTLAGSYNEQFF. The CDR3 DNA reads as TGTGCCAGCAGCGTAACCCTAGCGGGCTCCTACAATGAGCAGTTCTTC. The rearrangement links TRBV9 to TRBJ2-1; 8 bases agree with TRBD2. Looked up from germline, CDR1 is SGDLS and CDR2 is YYNGEE. J was trimmed by 0 bases and V by 1 base; bases with no gene match: 3. This CDR3 has 16 amino acids.

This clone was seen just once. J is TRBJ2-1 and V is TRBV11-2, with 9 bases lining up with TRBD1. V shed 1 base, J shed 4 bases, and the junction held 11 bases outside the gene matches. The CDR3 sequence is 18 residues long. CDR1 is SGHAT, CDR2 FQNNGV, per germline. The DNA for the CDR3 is TGTGCCAGCAGCTTAGGGACAGGGGATGGGAGCTGGTACAATGAGCAGTTCTTC. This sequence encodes CASSLGTGDGSWYNEQFF.

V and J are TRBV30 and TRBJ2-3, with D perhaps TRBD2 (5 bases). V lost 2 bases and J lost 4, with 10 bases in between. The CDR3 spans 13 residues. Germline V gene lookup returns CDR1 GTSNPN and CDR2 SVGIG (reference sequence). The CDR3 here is CAWSFAGADTQYF. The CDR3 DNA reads TGTGCCTGGAGTTTTGCGGGTGCAGATACGCAGTATTTT.

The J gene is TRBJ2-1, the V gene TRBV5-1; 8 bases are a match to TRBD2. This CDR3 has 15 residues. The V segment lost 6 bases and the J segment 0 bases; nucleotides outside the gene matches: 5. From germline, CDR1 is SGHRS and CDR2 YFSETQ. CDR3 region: CASTNREGSYNEQFF. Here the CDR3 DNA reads TGCGCCAGCACGAATCGGGAGGGCTCCTACAATGAGCAGTTCTTC.

The CDR3 here is CASSGGRNNEKLFF. The CDR3 region has the DNA TGTGCCAGTAGTGGAGGGCGGAATAATGAAAAACTGTTTTTT. This chain joins TRBV19 and TRBJ1-4; D is ambiguous. Trimming removed 5 bases at V and 4 bases at J, with 11 bases between. The CDR3 covers 14 residues. Germline V gene lookup returns CDR1 LNHDA and CDR2 SQIVND (reference sequence).

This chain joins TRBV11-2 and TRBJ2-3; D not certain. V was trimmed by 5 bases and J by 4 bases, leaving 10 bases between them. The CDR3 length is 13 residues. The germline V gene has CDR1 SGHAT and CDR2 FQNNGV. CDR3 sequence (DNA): TGTGCCAGCAGCACATTCAATGCAGATACGCAGTATTTT. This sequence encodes CASSTFNADTQYF.

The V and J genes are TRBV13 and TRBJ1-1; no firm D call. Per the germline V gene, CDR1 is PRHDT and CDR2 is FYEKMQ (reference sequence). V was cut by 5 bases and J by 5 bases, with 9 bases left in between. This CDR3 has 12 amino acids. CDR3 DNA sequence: TGTGCCAGCAGCCTCCTCACGACTGAAGCTTTCTTT. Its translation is CASSLLTTEAFF.

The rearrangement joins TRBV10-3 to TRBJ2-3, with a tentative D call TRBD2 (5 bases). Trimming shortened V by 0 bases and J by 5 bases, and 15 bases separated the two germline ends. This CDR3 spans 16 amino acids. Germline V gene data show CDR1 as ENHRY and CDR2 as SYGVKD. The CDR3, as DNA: TGTGCCATCAGTGAGTCGCCACCGGGATTCGGAGATACGCAGTATTTT. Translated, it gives CAISESPPGFGDTQYF.

The CDR3 loop is CASRQAYEQYF. CDR3 sequence (DNA): TGTGCCAGCAGACAAGCCTACGAGCAGTACTTC. V and J are TRBV28 and TRBJ2-7; D is uncertain. The CDR3 is made up of 11 amino acids. Germline V gene lookup returns CDR1 MDHEN and CDR2 SYDVKM. V was pared by 6 bases and J by 2 bases, with 5 bases between.

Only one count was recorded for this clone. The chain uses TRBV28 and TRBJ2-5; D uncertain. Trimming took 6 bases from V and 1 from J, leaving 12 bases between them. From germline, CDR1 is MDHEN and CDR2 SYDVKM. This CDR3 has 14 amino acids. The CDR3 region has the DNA TGTGCCAGCAGCCCCGCGGCAGGCCAAGAGACCCAGTACTTC. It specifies CASSPAAGQETQYF.

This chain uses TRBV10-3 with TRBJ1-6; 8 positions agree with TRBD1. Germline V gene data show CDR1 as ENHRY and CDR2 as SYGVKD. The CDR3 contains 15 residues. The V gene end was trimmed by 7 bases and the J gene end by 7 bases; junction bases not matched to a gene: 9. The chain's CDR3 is CAINSRQGSNSPLHF. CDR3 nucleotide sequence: TGTGCCATCAATAGCCGACAGGGGTCAAATTCACCCCTCCACTTT.